The source of this T cell receptor beta chain is a study of Ad26.COV2.S vaccination and SARS-CoV-2 variants. This clone was seen just once. The treatment: some 19 received Ad26.COV2.S at low or high dose, single or two shots; roughly five received placebo; per-sample allocation not given. Sampling took place 63 days after the first vaccine or placebo injection. Profiling relied on immunoSEQ multiplex PCR, and the TCRdb table lists in-frame clones only, not all of them. This sample has a few hundred thousand clones, with roughly nine tenths found just once. The germline V gene has CDR1 MNHEY and CDR2 SVGAGI. This CDR3 is built from 13 residues. Trimming took off 5 bases at V and 6 bases at J, with 8 bases between the two ends.

The chain couples TRBV6-5 to TRBJ1-6; D is uncertain. The sample here was peripheral blood, taken in a trial of Ad26.COV2.S vaccine versus placebo. This TCR derives from a person aged 18-60 years who received the Ad26.COV2.S COVID-19 vaccine or a placebo. The CDR3 region has the DNA TGTGCCAGCAGTACCGCTCCTAATTCACCCCTCCACTTT. It specifies CASSTAPNSPLHF.